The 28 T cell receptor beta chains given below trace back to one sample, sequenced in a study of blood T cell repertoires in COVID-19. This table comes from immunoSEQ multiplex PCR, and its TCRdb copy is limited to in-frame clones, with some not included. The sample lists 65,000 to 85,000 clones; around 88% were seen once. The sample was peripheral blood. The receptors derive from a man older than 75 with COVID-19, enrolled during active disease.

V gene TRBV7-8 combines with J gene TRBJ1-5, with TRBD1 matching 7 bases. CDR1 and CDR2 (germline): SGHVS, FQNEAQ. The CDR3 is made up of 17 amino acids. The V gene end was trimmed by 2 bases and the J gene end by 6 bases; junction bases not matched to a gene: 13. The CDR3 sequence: CASSLSSRRGHGQPQHF. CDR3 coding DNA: TGTGCCAGCAGCTTATCCTCGCGTAGGGGGCACGGTCAGCCCCAGCATTTT.

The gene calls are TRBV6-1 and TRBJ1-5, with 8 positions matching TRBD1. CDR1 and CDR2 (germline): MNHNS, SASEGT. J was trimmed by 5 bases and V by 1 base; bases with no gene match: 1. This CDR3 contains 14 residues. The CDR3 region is CASSEGTGYQPQHF. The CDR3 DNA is TGTGCCAGCAGTGAAGGGACAGGGTATCAGCCCCAGCATTTT.

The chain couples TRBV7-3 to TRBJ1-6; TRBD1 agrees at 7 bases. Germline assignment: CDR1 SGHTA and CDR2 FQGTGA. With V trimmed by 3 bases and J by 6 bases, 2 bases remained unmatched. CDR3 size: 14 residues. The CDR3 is CASSLTGTNSPLHF. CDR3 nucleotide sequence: TGTGCCAGCAGCTTGACAGGGACTAATTCACCCCTCCACTTT.

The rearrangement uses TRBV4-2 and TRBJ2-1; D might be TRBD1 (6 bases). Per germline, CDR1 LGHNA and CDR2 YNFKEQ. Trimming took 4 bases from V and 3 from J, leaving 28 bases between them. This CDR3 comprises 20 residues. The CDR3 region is CASSRRGQSSQTTDYNEQFF. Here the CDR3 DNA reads TGTGCCAGCAGCCGCCGTGGACAGAGTTCCCAAACTACTGACTACAATGAGCAGTTCTTC.

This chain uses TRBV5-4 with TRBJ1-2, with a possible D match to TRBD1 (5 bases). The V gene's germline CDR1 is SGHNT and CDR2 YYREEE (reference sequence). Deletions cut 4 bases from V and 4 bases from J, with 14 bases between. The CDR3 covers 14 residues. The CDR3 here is CASSHAGVRYGYTF. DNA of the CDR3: TGTGCCAGCAGCCACGCGGGGGTTCGCTATGGCTACACCTTC. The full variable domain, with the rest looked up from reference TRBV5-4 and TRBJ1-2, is ETGVTQSPTHLIKTRGQQVTLRCSSQSGHNTVSWYQQALGQGPQFIFQYYREEENGRGNFPPRFSGLQFPNYSSELNVNALELDDSALYLCASSHAGVRYGYTFGSGTRLTVV.

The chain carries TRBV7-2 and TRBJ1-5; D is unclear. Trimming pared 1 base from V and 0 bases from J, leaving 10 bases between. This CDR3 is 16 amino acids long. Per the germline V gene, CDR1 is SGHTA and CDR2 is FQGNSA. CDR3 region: CASSLDTAYSNQPQHF. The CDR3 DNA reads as TGTGCCAGCAGCTTAGATACAGCTTATAGCAATCAGCCCCAGCATTTT.

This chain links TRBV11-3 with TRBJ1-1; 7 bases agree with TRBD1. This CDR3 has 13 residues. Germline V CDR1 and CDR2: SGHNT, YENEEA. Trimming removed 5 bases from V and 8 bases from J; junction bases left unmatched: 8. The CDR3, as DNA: TGTGCCAGCAGCGTAATCCGAGGGGGCGAAGCTTTCTTT. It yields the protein CASSVIRGGEAFF.

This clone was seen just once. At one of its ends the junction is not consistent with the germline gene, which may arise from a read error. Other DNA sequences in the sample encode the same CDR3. The chain's CDR3 is CASRLRGTEAFF. In DNA, the CDR3 is TGTGCCAGTAGGCTCAGGGGCACTGAGGCTTTCTTT. J is TRBJ1-1 and V is TRBV19; a possible D gene is TRBD1 (6 bases). The CDR3 length is 12 residues. CDR1 and CDR2 (germline): LNHDA, SQIVND (reference sequence).

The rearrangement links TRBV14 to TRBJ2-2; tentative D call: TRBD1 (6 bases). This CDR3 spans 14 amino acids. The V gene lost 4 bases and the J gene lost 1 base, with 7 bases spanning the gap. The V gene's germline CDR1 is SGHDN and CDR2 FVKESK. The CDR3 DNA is TGTGCCAGCAGCCGGACAGTGAACACCGGGGAGCTGTTTTTT. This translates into CASSRTVNTGELFF.

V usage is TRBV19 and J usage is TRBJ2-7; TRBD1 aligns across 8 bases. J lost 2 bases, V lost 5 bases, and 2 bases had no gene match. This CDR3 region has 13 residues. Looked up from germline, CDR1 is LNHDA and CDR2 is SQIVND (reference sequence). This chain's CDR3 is CASSVQGAYEQYF. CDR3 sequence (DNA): TGTGCCAGTAGTGTACAGGGGGCCTACGAGCAGTACTTC.

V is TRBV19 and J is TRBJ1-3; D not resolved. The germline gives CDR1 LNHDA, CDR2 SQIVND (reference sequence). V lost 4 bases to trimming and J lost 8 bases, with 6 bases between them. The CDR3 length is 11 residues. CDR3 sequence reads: CASSRRDTIYF. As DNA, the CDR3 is TGTGCCAGTAGTAGGAGAGACACCATATATTTT.

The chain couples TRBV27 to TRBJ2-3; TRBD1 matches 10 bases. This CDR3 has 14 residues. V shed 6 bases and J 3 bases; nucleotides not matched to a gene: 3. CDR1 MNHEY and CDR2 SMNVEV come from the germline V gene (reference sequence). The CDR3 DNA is TGTGCCAGCAGACGGGACAGGGGTACAGATACGCAGTATTTT. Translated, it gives CASRRDRGTDTQYF.

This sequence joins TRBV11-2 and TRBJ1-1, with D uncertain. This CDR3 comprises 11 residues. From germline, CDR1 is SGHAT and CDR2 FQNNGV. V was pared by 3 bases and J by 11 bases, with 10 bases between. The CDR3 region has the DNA TGTGCCAGCAGCTTGGAGGGTGGGGCTTTCTTT. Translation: CASSLEGGAFF.

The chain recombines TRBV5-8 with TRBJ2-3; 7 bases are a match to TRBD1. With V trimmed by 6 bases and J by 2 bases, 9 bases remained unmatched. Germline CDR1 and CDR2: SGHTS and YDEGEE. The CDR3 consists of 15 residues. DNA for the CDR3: TGTGCCAGCACCCCTCGGGACAGATCCACAGATACGCAGTATTTT. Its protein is CASTPRDRSTDTQYF.

For the CDR3, the DNA is TGTGCCAGCTATACAGGGAGTCCTTCACCCCTCCACTTT. The encoded protein is CASYTGSPSPLHF. The V call is TRBV28, the J call TRBJ1-6; possibly TRBD1 for D (6 bases). CDR3 length: 13 residues. Germline V CDR1 and CDR2: MDHEN, SYDVKM. Trimming took 8 bases from V and 9 from J, leaving 14 bases between them.

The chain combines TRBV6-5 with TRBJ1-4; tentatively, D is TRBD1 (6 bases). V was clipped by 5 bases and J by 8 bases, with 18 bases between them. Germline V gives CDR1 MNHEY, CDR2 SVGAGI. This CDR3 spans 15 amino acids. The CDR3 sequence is CASSSRDTVLEKLFF. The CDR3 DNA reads TGTGCCAGCAGTAGCCGGGACACGGTTCTGGAAAAACTGTTTTTT.

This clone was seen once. The CDR3 nucleotides read TGTGCCAGCAGCTTAGCACAGGGGGATCTGAGCTATGGCTACACCTTC. Translation gives CASSLAQGDLSYGYTF. V usage is TRBV11-2 and J usage is TRBJ1-2, with 8 bases aligning to TRBD1. The CDR3 runs 16 residues. Germline CDR1 SGHAT, CDR2 FQNNGV. The V and J ends lost 1 base and 4 bases, in that order; junction bases with no gene match: 8.

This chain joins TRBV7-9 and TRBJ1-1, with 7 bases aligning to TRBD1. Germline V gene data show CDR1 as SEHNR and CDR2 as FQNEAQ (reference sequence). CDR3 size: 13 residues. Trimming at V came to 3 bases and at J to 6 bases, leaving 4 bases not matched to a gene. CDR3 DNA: TGTGCCAGCAGCTTGGAGGGGGCAGCTGAAGCTTTCTTT. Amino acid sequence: CASSLEGAAEAFF.

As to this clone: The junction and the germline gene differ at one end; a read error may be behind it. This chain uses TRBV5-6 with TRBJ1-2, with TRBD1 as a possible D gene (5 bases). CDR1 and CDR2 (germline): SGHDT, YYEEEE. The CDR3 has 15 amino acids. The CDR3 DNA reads TGTGCCAGCAGCGCCACGGACATCCAGGGAGGCGGTGGAGACTTC. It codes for CASSATDIQGGGGDF. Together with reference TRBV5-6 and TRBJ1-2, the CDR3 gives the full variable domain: DAGVTQSPTHLIKTRGQQVTLRCSPKSGHDTVSWYQQALGQGPQFIFQYYEEEERQRGNFPDRFSGHQFPNYSSELNVNALLLGDSALYLCASSATDIQGGGGDFGSGTRLTVV.

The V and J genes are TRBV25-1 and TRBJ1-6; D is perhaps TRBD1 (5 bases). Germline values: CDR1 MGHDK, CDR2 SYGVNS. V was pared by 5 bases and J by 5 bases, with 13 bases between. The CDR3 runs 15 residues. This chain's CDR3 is CASSQGFFDNSPLHF. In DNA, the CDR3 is TGTGCCAGCAGTCAGGGATTTTTCGATAATTCACCCCTCCACTTT.

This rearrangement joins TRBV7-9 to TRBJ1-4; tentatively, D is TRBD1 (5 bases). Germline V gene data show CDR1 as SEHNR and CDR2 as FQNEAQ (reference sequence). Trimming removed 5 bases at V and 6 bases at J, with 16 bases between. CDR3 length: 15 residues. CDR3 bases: TGTGCCAGCAGCCCACGGGGGGAGTTCGATGAAAAACTGTTTTTT. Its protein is CASSPRGEFDEKLFF.

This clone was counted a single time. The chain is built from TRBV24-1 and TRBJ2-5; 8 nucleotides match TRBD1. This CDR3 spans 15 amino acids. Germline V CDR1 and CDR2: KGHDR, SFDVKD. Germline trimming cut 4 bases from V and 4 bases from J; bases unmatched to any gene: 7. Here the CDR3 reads CATSEPATGGETQYF. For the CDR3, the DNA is TGTGCCACCAGTGAACCCGCAACAGGGGGAGAGACCCAGTACTTC.

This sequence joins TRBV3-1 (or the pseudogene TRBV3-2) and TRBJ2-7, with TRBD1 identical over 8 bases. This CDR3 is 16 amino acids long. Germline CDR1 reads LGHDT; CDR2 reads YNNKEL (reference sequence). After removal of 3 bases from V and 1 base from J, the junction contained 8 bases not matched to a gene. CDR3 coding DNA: TGTGCCAGCAGCCACACTCCGGGACAGGCGTCCTACGAGCAGTACTTC. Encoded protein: CASSHTPGQASYEQYF.

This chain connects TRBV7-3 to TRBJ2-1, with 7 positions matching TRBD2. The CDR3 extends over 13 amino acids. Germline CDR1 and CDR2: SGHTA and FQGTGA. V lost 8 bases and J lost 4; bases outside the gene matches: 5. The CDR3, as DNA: TGTGCCAGCGGGAGGGGTCAGTACAATGAGCAGTTCTTC. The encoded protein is CASGRGQYNEQFF.

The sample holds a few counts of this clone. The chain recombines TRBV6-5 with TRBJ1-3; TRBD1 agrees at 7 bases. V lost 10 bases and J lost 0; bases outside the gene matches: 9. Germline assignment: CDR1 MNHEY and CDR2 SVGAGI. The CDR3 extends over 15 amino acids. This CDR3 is CATKTGLISGNTIYF. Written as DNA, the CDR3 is TGTGCCACCAAGACAGGGTTGATCTCTGGAAACACCATATATTTT.

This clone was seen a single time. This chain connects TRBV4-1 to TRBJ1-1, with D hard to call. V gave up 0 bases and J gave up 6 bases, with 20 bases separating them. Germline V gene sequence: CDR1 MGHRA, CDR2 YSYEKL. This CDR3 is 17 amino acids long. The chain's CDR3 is CASSQDKATSKSSEAFF. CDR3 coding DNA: TGCGCCAGCAGCCAAGATAAGGCAACTAGCAAATCTTCTGAAGCTTTCTTT.

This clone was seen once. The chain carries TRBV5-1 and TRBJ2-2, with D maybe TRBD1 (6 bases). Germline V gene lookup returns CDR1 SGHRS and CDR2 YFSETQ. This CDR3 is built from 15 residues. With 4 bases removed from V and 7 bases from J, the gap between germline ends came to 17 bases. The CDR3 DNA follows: TGCGCCAGCAGCCAGGACAGAAGGGGAAACGGGGAGCTGTTTTTT. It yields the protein CASSQDRRGNGELFF.

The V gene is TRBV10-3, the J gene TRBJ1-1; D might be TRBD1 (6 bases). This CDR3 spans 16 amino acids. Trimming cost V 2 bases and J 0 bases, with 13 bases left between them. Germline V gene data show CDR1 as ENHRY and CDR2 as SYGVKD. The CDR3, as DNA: TGTGCCATCAGTGAGCGGGGGGCTACGATGAACACTGAAGCTTTCTTT. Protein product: CAISERGATMNTEAFF.